These 24 T cell receptor beta chains were sequenced from one sample in a study of breast tumors, draining lymph nodes, adjacent tissues listed by TCRdb under 2016. Lymph node samples came from the axillary draining lymph nodes of breast cancer patients. The library came from multiplex PCR. Sequencing was carried out with an Illumina HiSeq 2000. TCRdb's own reprocessing of the public reads used fastp at Q25 and MiXCR and kept productive beta chains. Each entry merges the rows of one CDR3 protein and shows their most common DNA and genes. The sample table contains 150,000 to 200,000 distinct CDR3 sequences; only one count was recorded for roughly a third of them. Approximately 3.9% of the sample comes from the top ten. The sample comprised axillary lymph node tissue. All receptors come from a female donor with breast cancer. Some clones in this sample may be carry-over from other donors' samples.

In its sample, this clonotype was seen many times. The V and J genes are TRBV7-2 and TRBJ1-5; no clear D. CDR3 length equals 13 residues. CDR1 and CDR2 from the germline V gene are SGHTA and FQGNSA. V lost 3 bases and J 3 bases, leaving 6 bases between the germline ends. For the CDR3, the DNA is TGTGCCAGCAGCTTCGATTCCAATCAGCCCCAGCATTTT. Protein: CASSFDSNQPQHF.

This clonotype was detected many times. The rearrangement links TRBV7-8 to TRBJ2-7; TRBD2 might be the D (6 bases). Deletions cut 4 bases from V and 2 bases from J, with 21 bases between. Germline values: CDR1 SGHVS, CDR2 FQNEAQ. The CDR3 has 17 amino acids. The CDR3 region is CASSSNDWWEDTYEQYF. The CDR3 DNA reads as TGTGCCAGCAGCTCCAACGATTGGTGGGAGGACACCTACGAGCAGTACTTC.

Details on this clonotype: This may be a read error, as it is one base from a much larger clone. This chain links TRBV6-5 with TRBJ1-2, with TRBD1 as a possible D gene (5 bases). The germline V gene encodes CDR1 MNHEY and CDR2 SVGAGI. V lost 2 bases and J 6 bases, leaving 13 bases between the germline ends. CDR3 length: 14 amino acids. The CDR3 is CASSYGASANGYTF. CDR3 bases: TGTGCCAGCAGTTACGGGGCATCAGCAAATGGCTACACCTTC.

A remark on this clonotype: With a much larger clone just one base away, this may be a read error. The conserved closing phenylalanine or tryptophan is absent in this CDR3, likely reflecting a read error. The J gene is TRBJ1-6, the V gene TRBV27, with D possibly being TRBD1 (6 bases). CDR3 size: 16 residues. Germline loops: CDR1 MNHEY, CDR2 SMNVEV (reference sequence). The CDR3 loop is CASSLYREPYNSPLHL. The CDR3 DNA reads TGTGCCAGCAGCTTATACAGGGAACCCTATAATTCACCCCTCCACCTT.

The sample holds many counts of this clonotype. V and J are TRBV27 and TRBJ1-6; the D gene is possibly TRBD1 (6 bases). Germline V gene sequence: CDR1 MNHEY, CDR2 SMNVEV (reference sequence). This CDR3 spans 15 amino acids. The V end was cut by 4 bases, the J end by 7 bases, with 14 bases between. The CDR3 spells CASSSGWGTNSPLHF. The CDR3 bases are TGTGCCAGCAGTTCGGGTTGGGGGACAAATTCACCCCTCCACTTT.

Worth noting for this clonotype: Its ends do not fully match the called genes, so a read error is possible. This chain joins TRBV24-1 and TRBJ1-5; TRBD1 matches at 9 bases. The CDR3 is 14 amino acids. Germline V gene sequence: CDR1 KGHDR, CDR2 SFDVKD. CDR3 sequence (DNA): TGTGCCGCCAGCGACAGGGGGGAGATCAACCCCCAGCATTTT. This encodes CAASDRGEINPQHF.

The rearrangement joins TRBV20-1 to TRBJ1-4; TRBD1 aligns across 7 bases. The V segment lost 5 bases and the J segment 3 bases; nucleotides outside the gene matches: 18. Looked up from germline, CDR1 is DFQATT and CDR2 is SNEGSKA (reference sequence). This CDR3 region has 18 residues. The CDR3 DNA follows: TGCAGTGCTGGAAGGACTAGCGGGACAGTAGGTCCTAATGAAAAACTGTTTTTT. Its translation: CSAGRTSGTVGPNEKLFF.

The rearrangement joins TRBV6-5 to TRBJ1-4; 10 nucleotides line up with TRBD1. The V gene's germline CDR1 is MNHEY and CDR2 SVGAGI. Trimming cost V 5 bases and J 6 bases; bases outside gene matches: 9. The CDR3 contains 16 residues. CDR3: CASSHGQGVLDEKLFF. CDR3 bases: TGTGCCAGCAGTCACGGACAGGGGGTCTTGGATGAAAAACTGTTTTTT.

At least ten counts were recorded for this clonotype. The V call is TRBV6-4, the J call TRBJ2-1, with 9 bases matching TRBD2. The CDR3 length is 16 residues. Germline trimming cut 3 bases from V and 4 bases from J; bases unmatched to any gene: 7. Germline CDR1 is MRHNA and CDR2 is SNTAGT. The DNA of the CDR3 is TGTGCCAGCAGTGAGAGGTTGCTAGCGGGATACAATGAGCAGTTCTTC. It is translated as CASSERLLAGYNEQFF.

This clonotype was seen many times. J is TRBJ1-3 and V is TRBV6-5, with D unclear. Trimming removed 4 bases at V and 0 bases at J, with 10 bases between. Germline V CDR1 and CDR2: MNHEY, SVGAGI. The CDR3 consists of 15 residues. The CDR3 nucleotides are TGTGCCAGCAGTTCCGCTGCATTCTCTGGAAACACCATATATTTT. As protein: CASSSAAFSGNTIYF.

Many counts were recorded for this clonotype. The chain has TRBV19 and TRBJ1-4; perhaps TRBD1 as D (5 bases). CDR3 size: 13 residues. V lost 7 bases to trimming and J lost 8 bases, with 14 bases between them. Germline V gives CDR1 LNHDA, CDR2 SQIVND (reference sequence). The CDR3 is CASTGHRREKLFF. CDR3 bases: TGTGCCAGTACAGGACACCGAAGGGAAAAACTGTTTTTT.

This clonotype was counted many times. J is TRBJ2-3 and V is TRBV6-2 or TRBV6-3; the D is unclear. Trimming took off 6 bases at V and 0 bases at J, with 10 bases between the two ends. Looked up from germline, CDR1 is MNHEY and CDR2 is SVGEGT. The CDR3 runs to 14 residues. The CDR3, as DNA: TGTGCCAGCAGGGACGGATATAGCACAGATACGCAGTATTTT. It translates to CASRDGYSTDTQYF.

Notes on this clonotype: One junction end does not reproduce the germline sequence, and a read error may be involved. The chain recombines TRBV10-2 with TRBJ1-5, with D possibly TRBD1 on 5 matching bases. In germline, CDR1 is WSHSY, CDR2 SAAADI. This CDR3 is built from 13 residues. The CDR3 protein is CAGSQGQNQPRHF. CDR3 bases: TGCGCCGGCAGCCAGGGCCAGAATCAGCCCCGGCATTTT.

On this clonotype itself: This clone may be a read error of a much larger clone one base away. This sequence joins TRBV6-1 and TRBJ2-1; 11 nucleotides agree with TRBD2. Germline V gene lookup returns CDR1 MNHNS and CDR2 SASEGT. The CDR3 runs 13 residues. CDR3 sequence reads: CASSTSGTNERFF. The CDR3 DNA reads as TGTGCCAGTTCGACTAGCGGGACAAATGAGCGGTTCTTC.

This clonotype was counted many times. This chain's CDR3 is CASSQAGLAGEYF. DNA for the CDR3: TGCGCCAGCAGCCAAGCGGGACTAGCGGGCGAGTATTTT. J is TRBJ2-3 and V is TRBV4-1; 12 nucleotides match TRBD2. The germline gives CDR1 MGHRA, CDR2 YSYEKL. This CDR3 is 13 amino acids long. V dropped 1 base and J dropped 13; count of bases not matched to a gene: 3.

This clonotype was detected ten times or more. This chain links TRBV29-1 with TRBJ2-1; D may be TRBD1 (6 bases). Germline V gene lookup returns CDR1 SQVTM and CDR2 ANQGSEA. Trimming took 5 bases from V and 3 from J, leaving 20 bases between them. The CDR3 spans 16 residues. For the CDR3, the DNA is TGCAGCGTTCCCCCGGGACAACTCGAGAACTACAATGAGCAGTTCTTC. Translation gives CSVPPGQLENYNEQFF.

The sample holds many counts of this clonotype. The gene calls are TRBV27 and TRBJ2-7; 9 bases agree with TRBD2. The CDR3 sequence is 14 residues long. The J segment lost 7 bases and the V segment lost 5 bases, leaving 9 bases of the junction unmatched. CDR1 and CDR2 from the germline V gene are MNHEY and SMNVEV (reference sequence). In nucleotides, the CDR3 is TGTGCCAGCAGTGGTGGCGGGAGGGCAAGGGAGCAGTACTTC. Translation gives CASSGGGRAREQYF.

This CDR3 reads CASSTQAQPQHF. In DNA, the CDR3 is TGTGCCAGCAGCACCCAGGCTCAGCCCCAGCATTTT. The chain couples TRBV2 to TRBJ1-5, with D hard to call. Trimming left V 6 bases short and J 6 bases short, with 9 bases between. Germline V gene lookup returns CDR1 SNHLY and CDR2 FYNNEI. The CDR3 length is 12 residues.

The rearrangement links TRBV20-1 to TRBJ1-5, with 7 bases matching TRBD1. Germline CDR1 is DFQATT and CDR2 is SNEGSKA (reference sequence). The V segment lost 5 bases and the J segment 6 bases; nucleotides outside the gene matches: 19. This CDR3 is 17 amino acids long. DNA for the CDR3: TGCAGTGCTTCTAAACAGGGGACATTGGGGCCAGGTCAGCCCCAGCATTTT. It specifies CSASKQGTLGPGQPQHF.

This clonotype was found many times. With a much larger clone just one base away, this may be a read error. This rearrangement joins TRBV9 to TRBJ1-2; tentatively, D is TRBD1 (6 bases). Germline CDR1 reads SGDLS; CDR2 reads YYNGEE. This CDR3 region has 15 residues. As DNA, the CDR3 is TGTGCCAGCAGCGTAGCCAGGGGTGGTAACTATGGCTCCACCTTC. It yields the protein CASSVARGGNYGSTF.

Concerning this clonotype itself: Since a much larger clone is just one base distant, this may be a read error. The chain joins TRBV6-5 to TRBJ1-6; 7 bases map to TRBD1. The CDR3 spans 16 residues. Germline V CDR1 and CDR2: MNHEY, SVGAGI. V gave up 5 bases and J gave up 9 bases; unmatched junction bases: 13. The CDR3: CASSPNWDSGSSPLHF. The CDR3, as DNA: TGTGCCAGCAGTCCGAACTGGGACAGTGGGTCTTCACCCCTCCACTTT.

Comments on this clonotype: Because the CDR3's place on the DNA is in doubt, the DNA is left out and the CDR3 is given as listed by TCRdb. The rearrangement links TRBV7-3 to TRBJ2-3. The length of the CDR3 is 19 amino acids, counting both ends. CDR1 and CDR2 from the germline V gene are SGHTA and FQGTGA. CDR3 amino acids: CASSFYICGAEPGTDTQYF.

This clonotype was counted at least ten times. V is TRBV6-6 and J is TRBJ2-7; 9 nucleotides align to TRBD1. From germline, CDR1 is MNHNY and CDR2 SVGAGI (reference sequence). J lost 3 bases, V lost 4 bases, and 4 bases had no gene match. This CDR3 is built from 14 residues. This CDR3 reads CASSSGTGFYEQYF. The CDR3 nucleotides are TGTGCCAGCAGTTCCGGGACAGGGTTCTACGAGCAGTACTTC.

Worth noting for this clonotype: Given the absence of the conserved phenylalanine or tryptophan at the CDR3 end, a read error is likely. The DNA is left out, because the CDR3 cannot be placed on it with certainty; the CDR3 is given as TCRdb lists it. The chain employs TRBV15 and TRBJ2-5; TRBD1 is the table's D call, not checked against the DNA. The CDR3 region is 14 residues in length, termini included. CDR1 and CDR2 from the germline V gene are LNHNV and YYDKDF (reference sequence). The CDR3 loop reads CATNGGGPQETPDL.